The text below deals with one T cell receptor beta chain. The antigen is unknown. This sample was taken from a study of CD8+ T cells in alopecia areata. Study outcomes and limitations: Because one nonresponder was included, the link of baseline CD8+ expansion to response is considered uncertain.

Reverse transcription of extracted RNA yielded cDNA, which provided the sequencing template. Libraries were prepared by immunoSEQ multiplex PCR; TCRdb keeps only in-frame clonotypes and omits some of them. The sample comprises 190,000 or so clones, under 60% of which are singletons, and 10% to 15% rests with the top ten. CDR1 SGHRS and CDR2 YFSETQ come from the germline V gene. The CDR3 has 14 residues. Trimming cost V 5 bases and J 2 bases; bases outside gene matches: 3. Specified treatment: oral pan-JAK inhibitor, 5-10 mg twice daily. Samples from alopecia areata patients were lesional scalp punch biopsies and peripheral blood.

The source material was CD8+ T cells sorted from blood, sampled at week 24, from a patient treated with tofacitinib. This clonotype was obtained from a human donor with alopecia areata. The V call is TRBV5-1, the J call TRBJ2-3, with TRBD2 matching over 9 bases. CDR3 region: CASRSGGTTDTQYF. CDR3 in DNA: TGCGCCAGCAGGAGCGGGGGGACCACAGATACGCAGTATTTT.